Listed below are T cell receptor beta chains from one sample, sequenced in a study of OX40 agonist ivuxolimab in advanced cancers. The data were produced by immunoSEQ multiplex PCR, yet TCRdb's version contains in-frame clones alone and is incomplete. The sample includes some 100,000 clones, 90% seen only once; the top ten take about 0.29%. The sample in question was CD4+ or CD8+ T cells sorted from blood, obtained in a trial of the OX40 agonist ivuxolimab. The origin of the receptors is an adult with an advanced solid tumor such as melanoma, head and neck, liver or kidney cancer. Both conserved end residues are part of each CDR3. Each record gives: D gene, V gene, J gene, clone size, CDR3 length, CDR3 DNA, CDR3 protein. D genes are given only for firm matches. The size entry is marked missing in some rows and otherwise reads once, few, many or a size class.

TRBD1	TRBV23-1	TRBJ2-7	NA	14	TGCGCCACGATTTCAGGGGGTGATCCCTACGAGCAGTACTTC	CATISGGDPYEQYF
NA	TRBV5-6	TRBJ2-5	once	15	TGTGCCAGCAGCTTACGGGCCACAGGGCGAGAGACCCAGTACTTC	CASSLRATGRETQYF
NA	TRBV6-4	TRBJ2-3	NA	20	TGTGCCAGCACCAGCGCCCGGAACCGCCCCTCCGCAGGTAGCACAGATACGCAGTATTTT	CASTSARNRPSAGSTDTQYF
TRBD2	TRBV7-2	TRBJ2-7	NA	14	TGTGCCAGCAGCTTTAGCGGGATCCCCTACGAGCAGTACTTC	CASSFSGIPYEQYF
TRBD2	TRBV7-8	TRBJ2-3	NA	15	TGTGCCAGCACGCCTCTAGCGGGACGTTTAGATACGCAGTATTTT	CASTPLAGRLDTQYF
TRBD1	TRBV7-9	TRBJ1-4	NA	16	TGTGCCAGCAGCTATGGTCGGGGGACAGGGAATGAAAAACTGTTTTTT	CASSYGRGTGNEKLFF
TRBD1	TRBV18	TRBJ2-2	NA	17	TGTGCCAGCTCCCCCGGCCTCGGGACAGGAGACACCGGGGAGCTGTTTTTT	CASSPGLGTGDTGELFF
NA	TRBV7-9	TRBJ2-5	NA	15	TGTGCCAGCAGCATCTGGACAAACCAACGGGAGACCCAGTACTTC	CASSIWTNQRETQYF
TRBD1	TRBV4-1	TRBJ2-1	NA	14	TGCGCCAGCAGCCCCCCCAACAGGGGCAATGAGCAGTTCTTC	CASSPPNRGNEQFF
NA	TRBV19	TRBJ1-3	once	16	TGTGCCAGTAGTATTTCTCTACAGGGCTCTGGAAACACCATATATTTT	CASSISLQGSGNTIYF